These T cell receptor beta chains were read from a single sample in a study of T cells after yellow fever vaccination. TCRdb processed the 5' RACE reads anew with MiXCR; each CDR3 protein has one entry. The sample records 400,000 to 450,000 distinct CDR3 sequences, 18% being singletons. This material consisted of PBMCs, taken before the yellow fever booster vaccination. All receptors derive from a man between 18 and 35 years old who received the YFV17D yellow fever vaccine. The CDR3 runs from the conserved cysteine through the conserved F or W. A D gene is named only where the DNA matches it firmly.

d_call | j_call | v_call | cdr3_aa
NA | TRBJ2-6 | TRBV6-5 | CASSPLHLSGANVLTF
NA | TRBJ2-1 | TRBV2 | CASRLTVNEQFF
NA | TRBJ2-2 | TRBV28 | CASSLASWKRELFF
NA | TRBJ2-3 | TRBV4-2 | CASSQVQGDTQYF
NA | TRBJ2-5 | TRBV4-1 | CASSGTQAIQETQYF
NA | TRBJ2-2 | TRBV12-3/TRBV12-4 | CASSFNRDPNTGELFF
NA | TRBJ2-7 | TRBV9 | CASSVRGNRGNEQYF
NA | TRBJ2-5 | TRBV5-1 | CASSFQTLRETQYF
NA | TRBJ1-1 | TRBV6-5 | CASSYGGYTNTEAFF
NA | TRBJ2-7 | TRBV27 | CASSFSGGYEQYF
NA | TRBJ2-3 | TRBV24-1 | CATAEGADTQYF
NA | TRBJ2-3 | TRBV5-1 | CASSLTGEVHTQYF
NA | TRBJ1-6 | TRBV20-1 | CSAREVSRNDSPLHF
NA | TRBJ2-5 | TRBV29-1 | CSLARAETQYF
NA | TRBJ2-2 | TRBV10-3 | CAISDMGNTGELFF
NA | TRBJ2-3 | TRBV6-5 | CASSRLPEDTQYF
TRBD1 | TRBJ2-4 | TRBV6-5 | CASSHRGRRGNIQYF
NA | TRBJ1-3 | TRBV5-1 | CASSPQGTGNTIYF
TRBD1 | TRBJ2-3 | TRBV12-3/TRBV12-4 | CASTAGTGWTDTQYF
NA | TRBJ1-2 | TRBV7-2 | CASSFFDKGRGYTF
TRBD1 | TRBJ2-7 | TRBV29-1 | CSVTGPYEQYF
NA | TRBJ2-3 | TRBV7-3 | CASSPRLDRRGVDTQYF
NA | TRBJ2-1 | TRBV15 | CATSRDTGENNEQFF
NA | TRBJ2-1 | TRBV5-6 | CASDRQSSYNEQFF
NA | TRBJ1-1 | TRBV6-2/TRBV6-3 | CASSSLGRTEAFF
NA | TRBJ2-3 | TRBV20-1 | CSARRPGLTDTQYF
NA | TRBJ2-3 | TRBV7-2 | CASSSDRDTQYF
NA | TRBJ1-2 | TRBV5-5 | CASSLVDRYGYTF
NA | TRBJ2-1 | TRBV9 | CASSVVSGRDEQFF
NA | TRBJ2-7 | TRBV12-3/TRBV12-4 | CASSPRGTSYEQYF
NA | TRBJ1-2 | TRBV15 | CATSRTGVYGYTF
NA | TRBJ2-2 | TRBV4-3 | CASSQDHGYTGELFF
TRBD1 | TRBJ2-2 | TRBV4-1 | CASSQDRRQGIGGELFF
NA | TRBJ1-3 | TRBV20-1 | CSVPTQSSGNTIYF
NA | TRBJ2-1 | TRBV6-6 | CASGRGTQGSEQFF
NA | TRBJ2-7 | TRBV6-5 | CASSRQESSYEQYF
TRBD1 | TRBJ1-1 | TRBV29-1 | CSVGGRTGGVPEAFF
TRBD1 | TRBJ2-4 | TRBV4-1 | CASSEGSRGQNIQYF
NA | TRBJ1-5 | TRBV7-2 | CASSTRRAGNQPQHF
NA | TRBJ2-6 | TRBV20-1 | CSAIQGAGANVLTF
NA | TRBJ2-5 | TRBV6-5 | CASSYRLQMGETQYF
NA | TRBJ1-1 | TRBV20-1 | CSATEGLGTEAFF
NA | TRBJ2-3 | TRBV29-1 | CSVEGQTDTQYF
NA | TRBJ1-5 | TRBV11-2 | CASSLTGPKWPQHF
NA | TRBJ2-5 | TRBV5-1 | CASSPGTPKETQYF
TRBD1 | TRBJ2-5 | TRBV7-2 | CASSPGTAVGETQYF
TRBD1 | TRBJ1-2 | TRBV6-6 | CASSQETGTYSHF
TRBD2 | TRBJ2-3 | TRBV5-6 | CASSQDLAGYYTQYF
NA | TRBJ2-1 | TRBV25-1 | CASSVRATYIYNEQFF
TRBD2 | TRBJ2-5 | TRBV20-1 | CSARDPLAGVETQYF
NA | TRBJ1-1 | TRBV20-1 | CSARGAGAMNTEAFF
TRBD1 | TRBJ2-5 | TRBV20-1 | CSARGWTGLGETQYF
NA | TRBJ2-2 | TRBV5-1 | CASSDDRKSGELFF
NA | TRBJ2-3 | TRBV5-1 | CASSAGQQDTQYF
NA | TRBJ2-2 | TRBV24-1 | CATSATVTGELFF